Each of the 29 T cell receptor beta chains below was sequenced from the same sample in a study of OX40 agonist ivuxolimab in advanced cancers. Assay used: immunoSEQ multiplex PCR; TCRdb lists only in-frame clones, some missing. The sample includes fewer than 90,000 clones, roughly 85% of them seen just once. The sequencing used CD4+ or CD8+ T cells sorted from blood, collected in a trial of the OX40 agonist ivuxolimab. The receptor source for this set is an adult with an advanced solid tumor such as melanoma, head and neck, liver or kidney cancer.

This chain uses TRBV6-5 with TRBJ1-1; D perhaps matches TRBD1 (6 bases). The CDR3 contains 14 residues. Germline lookup yields CDR1 MNHEY and CDR2 SVGAGI. Trimming removed 5 bases at V and 1 base at J, with 11 bases between. CDR3 in DNA: TGTGCCAGCAGTCCTGGACAGAGGAACACTGAAGCTTTCTTT. It is translated as CASSPGQRNTEAFF.

The CDR3, as DNA: TGCGCCAGCAGCCAAGAAAATAGCGGGAGGGCCCAGTACTTC. Translating it yields CASSQENSGRAQYF. The chain has TRBV4-1 and TRBJ2-5; 11 bases fit TRBD2. J was trimmed by 9 bases and V by 0 bases; bases with no gene match: 3. The CDR3 extends over 14 amino acids. Looked up from germline, CDR1 is MGHRA and CDR2 is YSYEKL.

This clone has just a few counts. The rearrangement uses TRBV11-2 and TRBJ2-1; D is possibly TRBD2 (6 bases). V lost 3 bases, J lost 8 bases, and 14 bases lay in between. This CDR3 contains 14 residues. The germline gives CDR1 SGHAT, CDR2 FQNNGV. In DNA, the CDR3 is TGTGCCAGCAGCTTGGAACCCGGAGGGCATGAGCAGTTCTTC. The encoded protein is CASSLEPGGHEQFF.

The chain carries TRBV6-5 and TRBJ1-3; no firm D call. The CDR3 totals 14 residues. The germline V gene has CDR1 MNHEY and CDR2 SVGAGI. V dropped 4 bases and J dropped 0 bases, with 7 bases sitting between them. The CDR3, as DNA: TGTGCCAGCAGTTCGACCCGCTCTGGAAACACCATATATTTT. Protein sequence: CASSSTRSGNTIYF.

The CDR3 protein is CASSLGTGMNSPLHF. The CDR3 DNA sequence: TGTGCCAGCAGCTTAGGGACAGGAATGAATTCACCCCTCCACTTT. The chain employs TRBV7-9 and TRBJ1-6, with 7 nucleotides matching TRBD1. Germline V gene data show CDR1 as SEHNR and CDR2 as FQNEAQ (reference sequence). The V gene end was trimmed by 1 base and the J gene end by 7 bases; junction bases not matched to a gene: 4. CDR3 length: 15 residues.

The chain has TRBV5-1 and TRBJ1-2, with a weak D call TRBD1 (6 bases). CDR3 length equals 20 residues. Trimming took off 2 bases at V and 2 bases at J, with 28 bases between the two ends. Per the germline V gene, CDR1 is SGHRS and CDR2 is YFSETQ. CDR3 sequence (DNA): TGCGCCAGCAGCTTTTTCCCGGGCCCTGGACCAGGGGAATGGAACTATGGCTACACCTTC. Protein: CASSFFPGPGPGEWNYGYTF. The entire variable domain, with the rest obtained from reference TRBV5-1 and TRBJ1-2, is as follows: KAGVTQTPRYLIKTRGQQVTLSCSPISGHRSVSWYQQTPGQGLQFLFEYFSETQRNKGNFPGRFSGRQFSNSRSEMNVSTLELGDSALYLCASSFFPGPGPGEWNYGYTFGSGTRLTVV.

Only one count was recorded for this clone. The genes are TRBV19 and TRBJ2-7; D is ambiguous. This CDR3 contains 14 residues. V lost 3 bases and J 1 base, leaving 10 bases between the germline ends. The germline gives CDR1 LNHDA, CDR2 SQIVND (reference sequence). The CDR3: CASSMGSNSYEQYF. As DNA, the CDR3 is TGTGCCAGTAGTATGGGCAGTAATTCCTACGAGCAGTACTTC.

The chain has TRBV5-4 and TRBJ1-6; D remains ambiguous. Trimming took 4 bases from V and 8 from J, leaving 7 bases between them. The length of the CDR3 is 12 residues. Germline V lookup: CDR1 SGHNT, CDR2 YYREEE (reference sequence). Here the CDR3 reads CASSTADSPLHF. The CDR3 DNA follows: TGTGCCAGCAGCACAGCAGATTCACCCCTCCACTTT.

The chain combines TRBV18 with TRBJ1-1; tentatively, D is TRBD1 (6 bases). The CDR3 contains 14 residues. V was trimmed by 6 bases and J by 6 bases, leaving 17 bases between them. The germline V gene encodes CDR1 KGHSH and CDR2 LQKENI. The CDR3 here is CASSPIQGMAEAFF. CDR3 DNA sequence: TGTGCCAGCTCCCCCATTCAGGGGATGGCTGAAGCTTTCTTT.

The chain employs TRBV6-1 and TRBJ1-2; D may be TRBD1 (6 bases). From germline, CDR1 is MNHNS and CDR2 SASEGT. The CDR3 covers 13 residues. V lost 8 bases, J lost 4 bases, and 14 bases lay in between. The chain's CDR3 is CASLGGAAYGYTF. CDR3 DNA sequence: TGTGCCAGCCTGGGGGGCGCTGCCTATGGCTACACCTTC.

The chain employs TRBV19 and TRBJ2-7; 12 bases map to TRBD1. CDR1 and CDR2 from the germline V gene are LNHDA and SQIVND (reference sequence). The CDR3 is 16 amino acids. The V and J ends lost 5 bases and 6 bases, in that order; junction bases with no gene match: 11. The CDR3 spells CASSFTPGQGASEQYF. CDR3 bases: TGTGCCAGTAGTTTCACCCCGGGACAGGGGGCTAGCGAGCAGTACTTC. The whole variable domain, filled in from reference TRBV19 and TRBJ2-7, reads DGGITQSPKYLFRKEGQNVTLSCEQNLNHDAMYWYRQDPGQGLRLIYYSQIVNDFQKGDIAEGYSVSREKKESFPLTVTSAQKNPTAFYLCASSFTPGQGASEQYFGPGTRLTVT.

The chain is built from TRBV5-4 and TRBJ1-6, with D possibly matching TRBD1 (6 bases). The CDR3 is 14 residues long. The germline V gene encodes CDR1 SGHNT and CDR2 YYREEE (reference sequence). V lost 0 bases to trimming and J lost 7 bases, with 8 bases between them. The CDR3 reads CASSLGQGNSPLHF. CDR3 DNA sequence: TGTGCCAGCAGCTTGGGTCAGGGGAATTCACCCCTCCACTTT.

This sequence joins TRBV30 and TRBJ2-1, with TRBD1 matching 7 bases. This CDR3 region has 15 residues. The junction had 3 bases not matched to a gene; V was cut back by 1 base and J by 0 bases. The germline V gene encodes CDR1 GTSNPN and CDR2 SVGIG (reference sequence). CDR3 sequence: CAWSAAGGSYNEQFF. DNA for the CDR3: TGTGCCTGGAGTGCGGCAGGGGGCTCCTACAATGAGCAGTTCTTC.

There are a few counts of this clone. CDR3 coding DNA: TGTGCTAGTGGTTGGCTCCCCTCCGCCTCCTACGAGCAGTACTTC. This codes for CASGWLPSASYEQYF. The genes are TRBV12-5 and TRBJ2-7; D remains ambiguous. V gave up 4 bases and J gave up 0 bases, with 13 bases separating them. The CDR3 has 15 residues. Germline CDR1 and CDR2: LGHNT and FRNRAP.

V and J are TRBV27 and TRBJ1-6, with 9 bases fitting TRBD1. From germline, CDR1 is MNHEY and CDR2 SMNVEV (reference sequence). With V trimmed by 6 bases and J by 7 bases, 7 bases remained unmatched. The CDR3 totals 15 residues. CDR3 coding DNA: TGTGCCAGCAGCTGGACAGGGGCCGAGAATTCACCCCTCCACTTT. It yields the protein CASSWTGAENSPLHF.

This chain uses TRBV7-8 with TRBJ2-7; TRBD1 agrees at 9 bases. The V gene's germline CDR1 is SGHVS and CDR2 FQNEAQ. J lost 3 bases, V lost 4 bases, and 7 bases had no gene match. This CDR3 region has 15 residues. CDR3 sequence reads: CASSSLPGQGYEQYF. In DNA, the CDR3 is TGTGCCAGCAGCTCCCTACCGGGACAGGGCTACGAGCAGTACTTC.

V usage is TRBV5-6 and J usage is TRBJ2-7; perhaps TRBD2 as D (6 bases). Germline V gene sequence: CDR1 SGHDT, CDR2 YYEEEE. The germline V and J ends were trimmed by 2 bases and 1 base, with 16 bases remaining between them. The CDR3 is made up of 16 amino acids. The CDR3 DNA follows: TGTGCCAGCAGCTTTCGACAGCGGGTAGCGTCCTACGAGCAGTACTTC. Its protein is CASSFRQRVASYEQYF.

The chain joins TRBV28 to TRBJ2-5; 9 bases are a match to TRBD2. TRBJ2-7 explains the end of the DNA better; the J call may be wrong. This CDR3 contains 15 residues. CDR1 is MDHEN and CDR2 is SYDVKM in the germline V gene. The CDR3 DNA follows: TGTGCCAGCAGTTTACCCAGCGGGAGGATCTACGAGCAGTACTTC. It codes for CASSLPSGRIYEQYF.

The chain couples TRBV5-6 to TRBJ1-4; D remains unclear. The CDR3 spans 15 residues. The germline CDR1 and CDR2 sequences are SGHDT and YYEEEE. V lost 2 bases, J lost 0 bases, and 8 bases lay in between. CDR3 in amino acids: CASSFGAPTNEKLFF. The DNA of the CDR3 is TGTGCCAGCAGCTTCGGCGCTCCAACTAATGAAAAACTGTTTTTT.

This chain links TRBV5-1 with TRBJ2-3; 11 bases are a match to TRBD2. Germline CDR1 SGHRS, CDR2 YFSETQ. This CDR3 region has 16 residues. V gave up 4 bases and J gave up 3 bases; unmatched junction bases: 7. CDR3: CASSRGLAGGTDTQYF. For the CDR3, the DNA is TGCGCCAGCAGCCGCGGGCTAGCGGGGGGAACAGATACGCAGTATTTT.

The chain has TRBV15 and TRBJ1-4; D is unclear. CDR1 is LNHNV, CDR2 YYDKDF, per germline (reference sequence). The CDR3 consists of 15 residues. The V gene lost 5 bases and the J gene lost 6 bases, with 16 bases spanning the gap. The CDR3 DNA reads as TGTGCCACCAGCCGTAGAGGGCGCGAGGATGAAAAACTGTTTTTT. Translation: CATSRRGREDEKLFF.

This clone has more than one count but fewer than ten. The genes are TRBV9 and TRBJ2-3, with D tentatively TRBD2 (5 bases). Trimming pared 4 bases from V and 1 base from J, leaving 13 bases between. This CDR3 region has 15 residues. CDR1 is SGDLS, CDR2 YYNGEE, per germline. The CDR3 coding sequence is TGTGCCAGCAGCTTCGGGGTGGGCGGCACAGATACGCAGTATTTT. This gives the protein CASSFGVGGTDTQYF.

The V call is TRBV29-1, the J call TRBJ2-1; possible D gene TRBD2, 6 bases. The CDR3 totals 14 residues. CDR1 is SQVTM and CDR2 is ANQGSEA in the germline V gene. Trimming took 6 bases from V and 0 from J, leaving 12 bases between them. The CDR3 DNA follows: TGCAGCGTCGCCGGGACTCGCTCCTACAATGAGCAGTTCTTC. Its protein product is CSVAGTRSYNEQFF.

The rearrangement uses TRBV4-3 and TRBJ2-1; TRBD2 matches at 12 bases. The CDR3 is 18 amino acids. CDR1 is LGHNA, CDR2 YSLEER, per germline. Trimming took 4 bases from V and 5 from J; bases not matched to a gene: 12. For the CDR3, the DNA is TGCGCCAGCAGCCCTTACGGACTAGCGGGAAGACATGACAATGAGCAGTTCTTC. Protein sequence: CASSPYGLAGRHDNEQFF.

This chain uses TRBV19 with TRBJ1-4, with D perhaps matching TRBD1 (5 bases). The germline V gene encodes CDR1 LNHDA and CDR2 SQIVND (reference sequence). V was trimmed by 6 bases and J by 5 bases, leaving 19 bases between them. The CDR3 is 16 amino acids. The CDR3 nucleotides are TGTGCCAGTAGCCAATTGGGCGGGCGGACAAATGAAAAACTGTTTTTT. It translates to CASSQLGGRTNEKLFF.

This chain uses TRBV5-6 with TRBJ1-2; possible D gene TRBD1, 5 bases. This CDR3 is 14 amino acids long. The V end lost 4 bases, the J end lost 9 bases, and 19 bases lay between the germline ends. Germline V gives CDR1 SGHDT, CDR2 YYEEEE. CDR3 DNA: TGTGCCAGCAGCACCCCCCTGGGGGGGAATAGCTACACCTTC. Translating it yields CASSTPLGGNSYTF.

V is TRBV6-5 and J is TRBJ2-7, with D possibly being TRBD1 (6 bases). Germline V lookup: CDR1 MNHEY, CDR2 SVGAGI. The V end lost 6 bases, the J end lost 5 bases, and 14 bases lay between the germline ends. CDR3 length: 13 amino acids. The chain's CDR3 is CASSNRVSHEQYF. The CDR3 coding sequence is TGTGCCAGCAGCAACAGGGTTTCTCACGAGCAGTACTTC.

CDR3 coding DNA: TGCAGTGCTAGACCCAACCCTGAAGCTTTCTTT. This codes for CSARPNPEAFF. The J gene is TRBJ1-1, the V gene TRBV20-1; D call uncertain. Trimming took off 2 bases at V and 6 bases at J, with 7 bases between the two ends. CDR1 DFQATT and CDR2 SNEGSKA come from the germline V gene (reference sequence). The CDR3 has 11 amino acids.

Here the CDR3 DNA reads TGTGCCAGCAGCCCCTGGACAGGGGACACCGGGGAGCTGTTTTTT. The encoded protein is CASSPWTGDTGELFF. The chain uses TRBV7-3 and TRBJ2-2, with TRBD1 matching 9 bases. The CDR3 spans 15 residues. CDR1 and CDR2 (germline): SGHTA, FQGTGA. The ends lost 5 bases at V and 3 bases at J; junction bases unmatched: 4.